The rows below give T cell receptor beta chains drawn from one sample of a study of beta chain features in type 1 diabetes. Assay used: immunoSEQ multiplex PCR; TCRdb lists only in-frame clones, some missing. The sample has 600,000 or so clones; 12% are singletons. The sample taken for sequencing was naive CD4+ T cells from blood. The receptor set was obtained from a man in his thirties or forties with type 1 diabetes. Each CDR3 is given with its conserved first and last residue. A D gene is named only where the DNA matches it firmly. Some rows have no size entry. The others give once, few or many, or a class for an expanded clone.

J | V | size | D | CDR3 | DNA
TRBJ1-1 | TRBV27 | - | - | CASSLWREATEAFF | TGTGCCAGCAGTTTATGGCGGGAGGCCACTGAAGCTTTCTTT
TRBJ2-5 | TRBV18 | few | TRBD1 | CASSPATGVDETQYF | TGTGCCAGCTCACCAGCGACAGGGGTTGATGAGACCCAGTACTTC
TRBJ2-1 | TRBV9 | - | TRBD2 | CASSGTSGDNEQFF | TGTGCCAGCAGCGGGACTAGCGGGGACAATGAGCAGTTCTTC
TRBJ2-1 | TRBV7-3 | few | - | CASSFQGDNEQFF | TGTGCCAGCAGCTTCCAGGGCGACAATGAGCAGTTCTTC
TRBJ2-5 | TRBV5-1 | few | - | CASSLGGQETQYF | TGCGCCAGCAGCTTGGGGGGTCAAGAGACCCAGTACTTC
TRBJ1-2 | TRBV10-3 | few | - | CAIRPTSTGNDYGYTF | TGTGCCATCAGACCAACCAGCACGGGCAACGACTATGGCTACACCTTC
TRBJ2-5 | TRBV2 | few | - | CASRGGPGLVEETQYF | TGTGCCAGCAGAGGGGGCCCGGGACTAGTTGAGGAGACCCAGTACTTC
TRBJ2-5 | TRBV19 | - | - | CASSPIRGPVGQETQYF | TGTGCCAGTAGCCCCATCCGGGGGCCGGTAGGGCAAGAGACCCAGTACTTC
TRBJ2-1 | TRBV5-1 | few | - | CASSSQGDDEQFF | TGCGCCAGCAGTTCTCAGGGAGACGATGAGCAGTTCTTC
TRBJ2-3 | TRBV6-5 | - | - | CASSNSDSSTDTQYF | TGTGCCAGCAGTAACAGCGATTCTAGCACAGATACGCAGTATTTT
TRBJ2-1 | TRBV5-1 | few | - | CASSLVGSGTHEQFF | TGCGCCAGCAGCTTGGTTGGGTCGGGGACCCATGAGCAGTTCTTC
TRBJ2-2 | TRBV18 | - | - | CASSQLNTGELFF | TGTGCCAGCTCACAGCTGAACACCGGGGAGCTGTTTTTT
TRBJ2-7 | TRBV9 | few | TRBD1 | CASSVGDRDYEQYF | TGTGCCAGCAGCGTAGGGGACAGGGACTACGAGCAGTACTTC
TRBJ2-1 | TRBV4-3 | few | TRBD2 | CASSHTSSGGTHNEQFF | TGCGCCAGCAGCCACACATCGAGCGGGGGGACACACAATGAGCAGTTCTTC
TRBJ2-5 | TRBV10-1 | few | - | CASSERGLRETQYF | TGCGCCAGCAGTGAGAGAGGGTTAAGGGAGACCCAGTACTTC
TRBJ2-7 | TRBV10-3 | - | - | CAISEMAGGYEQYF | TGTGCCATCAGTGAGATGGCGGGTGGTTACGAGCAGTACTTC
TRBJ2-7 | TRBV5-1 | - | - | CASSLVDTTYEQYF | TGCGCCAGCAGCTTGGTGGACACAACCTACGAGCAGTACTTC
TRBJ2-7 | TRBV5-1 | few | TRBD1 | CASSPGQTYEQYF | TGCGCCAGCAGCCCGGGACAGACCTACGAGCAGTACTTC
TRBJ1-3 | TRBV11-2 | few | - | CASSLATGFSGNTIYF | TGTGCCAGCAGCTTAGCCACAGGGTTCTCTGGAAACACCATATATTTT
TRBJ1-5 | TRBV30 | few | TRBD1 | CAWGTGESQPQHF | TGTGCCTGGGGGACAGGGGAATCTCAGCCCCAGCATTTT
TRBJ2-1 | TRBV13 | few | TRBD2 | CASSLAGGRTSGTYNEQFF | TGTGCCAGCAGCTTAGCGGGAGGGCGGACTAGCGGGACCTACAATGAGCAGTTCTTC
TRBJ1-2 | TRBV10-3 | few | TRBD1 | CAISESGTGRDGYTF | TGTGCCATCAGTGAGTCCGGGACAGGGAGAGATGGCTACACCTTC
TRBJ2-7 | TRBV7-2 | - | - | CASSLFTGEQYF | TGTGCCAGCAGCTTATTTACTGGGGAGCAGTACTTC
TRBJ2-1 | TRBV19 | - | TRBD1 | CASHFGDRDNEQFF | TGTGCCAGTCACTTCGGGGACAGAGACAATGAGCAGTTCTTC
TRBJ2-7 | TRBV7-9 | - | TRBD2 | CASSPTSGALYEQYF | TGTGCCAGCAGCCCTACTAGCGGGGCCCTCTACGAGCAGTACTTC
TRBJ2-5 | TRBV4-2 | - | - | CASSQDTYQETQYF | TGTGCCAGCAGCCAAGATACGTATCAAGAGACCCAGTACTTC
TRBJ2-1 | TRBV19 | - | TRBD2 | CARSGGGNEQFF | TGTGCCAGGAGCGGGGGAGGGAATGAGCAGTTCTTC
TRBJ1-1 | TRBV20-1 | - | - | CSARGFTEAFF | TGCAGTGCTAGAGGATTCACTGAAGCTTTCTTT
TRBJ1-1 | TRBV7-9 | few | TRBD1 | CASSLIVGYRGNTEAFF | TGTGCCAGCAGCTTAATTGTCGGGTACAGGGGAAACACTGAAGCTTTCTTT
TRBJ1-1 | TRBV9 | few | - | CASSVETGNTEAFF | TGTGCCAGCAGCGTAGAAACGGGTAACACTGAAGCTTTCTTT
TRBJ1-3 | TRBV19 | few | - | CASRSFLGSGNTIYF | TGTGCCAGCCGCTCTTTCCTGGGCTCTGGAAACACCATATATTTT
TRBJ2-7 | TRBV10-3 | few | - | CAISGQSNEQYF | TGTGCCATCAGCGGACAGTCCAACGAGCAGTACTTC
TRBJ2-5 | TRBV5-1 | - | TRBD2 | CASRRAGGPETQYF | TGCGCCAGCAGAAGAGCGGGGGGGCCGGAGACCCAGTACTTC
TRBJ2-5 | TRBV9 | few | - | CASSVDLLRGAQYF | TGTGCCAGCAGCGTAGACTTGCTGCGAGGTGCCCAGTACTTC
TRBJ1-1 | TRBV4-2 | - | - | CASSPQGIAMNTEAFF | TGTGCCAGCAGCCCGCAGGGGATCGCGATGAACACTGAAGCTTTCTTT
TRBJ2-2 | TRBV14 | few | - | CASSQAVGTDYTGELFF | TGTGCCAGCAGCCAAGCGGTGGGGACGGATTACACCGGGGAGCTGTTTTTT
TRBJ1-2 | TRBV4-1 | - | TRBD1 | CASSQAPGQAYGYTF | TGCGCCAGCAGCCAAGCTCCGGGACAGGCCTATGGCTACACCTTC
TRBJ1-2 | TRBV27 | - | - | CASSADRSGYTF | TGTGCCAGCTCGGCGGATCGATCGGGCTACACCTTC
TRBJ2-3 | TRBV7-9 | - | - | CASSPPSTDTQYF | TGTGCCAGCAGCCCGCCTAGCACAGATACGCAGTATTTT
TRBJ2-7 | TRBV11-3 | few | - | CASSLDYNREQYF | TGTGCCAGCAGCTTAGATTACAACCGGGAGCAGTACTTC
TRBJ2-7 | TRBV6-5 | few | - | CASRNDYSHEQYF | TGTGCCAGCAGAAATGATTACAGCCACGAGCAGTACTTC
TRBJ2-3 | TRBV7-9 | - | TRBD2 | CASSFQLALAGTDTQYF | TGTGCCAGCAGCTTTCAGTTGGCACTAGCGGGCACAGATACGCAGTATTTT
TRBJ2-7 | TRBV6-6 | many | TRBD1 | CASTDGQAYEQYF | TGTGCCAGCACTGACGGACAGGCCTACGAGCAGTACTTC
TRBJ2-3 | TRBV28 | - | - | CATLHSSTDTQYF | TGTGCCACTCTTCATTCTAGCACAGATACGCAGTATTTT
TRBJ2-3 | TRBV4-2 | - | - | CASSSRLQSISTDTQYF | TGTGCCAGCAGCTCCAGACTCCAGAGCATTAGCACAGATACGCAGTATTTT
TRBJ2-3 | TRBV30 | few | TRBD2 | CAWSVVLAGRTDTQYF | TGTGCCTGGAGTGTCGTACTAGCGGGGCGCACAGATACGCAGTATTTT
TRBJ2-3 | TRBV19 | - | TRBD2 | CASSSGLAGATDTQYF | TGTGCCAGTAGTTCTGGACTAGCGGGGGCCACAGATACGCAGTATTTT
TRBJ2-1 | TRBV27 | - | TRBD1 | CASSLGTVNYNEQFF | TGTGCCAGCAGTTTAGGGACAGTGAATTACAATGAGCAGTTCTTC
TRBJ1-2 | TRBV7-8 | - | - | CASSPYNYGYTF | TGTGCCAGCAGTCCTTATAACTATGGCTACACCTTC
TRBJ2-5 | TRBV29-1 | few | TRBD2 | CSVGKAGRETQYF | TGCAGCGTTGGCAAAGCGGGGAGGGAGACCCAGTACTTC
TRBJ2-7 | TRBV19 | few | - | CASSPRGVHEQYF | TGTGCCAGTAGTCCCCGAGGGGTCCACGAGCAGTACTTC
TRBJ1-1 | TRBV10-3 | few | TRBD1 | CAIRMTGKDTEAFF | TGTGCCATCAGGATGACAGGGAAGGACACTGAAGCTTTCTTT
TRBJ2-3 | TRBV5-5 | - | - | CASSFWTATDTQYF | TGTGCCAGCAGCTTCTGGACAGCCACAGATACGCAGTATTTT